The 30 T cell receptor beta chains below come from one sample, sequenced in a study of tumour-infiltrating T cells in Burkitt lymphoma. TCRdb's copy holds only in-frame clones and misses some; the assay was immunoSEQ multiplex PCR. The sample lists fewer than 3,000 clones; approximately 15% were seen once. The specimen sequenced was tumor tissue. These receptor sequences come from a human donor with Burkitt lymphoma.

The table lists this clone with a few counts. J is TRBJ1-2 and V is TRBV9; TRBD1 matches at 10 bases. Germline CDR1 reads SGDLS; CDR2 reads YYNGEE. This CDR3 has 15 residues. The trim removed 4 bases at V and 6 bases at J, leaving 9 bases unmatched. CDR3 DNA sequence: TGTGCCAGCAGCCCCTCCGCCGGGACAGGGGATGGCTACACCTTC. This sequence encodes CASSPSAGTGDGYTF.

This clone came up a few times. The chain is built from TRBV9 and TRBJ2-2; D is ambiguous. Trimming removed 0 bases from V and 0 bases from J, with 9 bases in between. CDR3 size: 16 residues. Germline loops: CDR1 SGDLS, CDR2 YYNGEE. The CDR3 DNA reads TGTGCCAGCAGCGTAGCGTGGGCCCCGAACACCGGGGAGCTGTTTTTT. Its translation: CASSVAWAPNTGELFF.

V gene TRBV29-1 combines with J gene TRBJ2-5; D is perhaps TRBD1 (6 bases). Germline CDR1 SQVTM, CDR2 ANQGSEA. CDR3 length equals 13 residues. V was cut by 7 bases and J by 4 bases, with 16 bases left in between. The DNA of the CDR3 is TGCAGCGCAGAACAGGGAAATCGAGAGACCCAGTACTTC. As protein: CSAEQGNRETQYF.

This chain uses TRBV7-6 with TRBJ2-3, with 9 bases identical to TRBD2. The CDR3 sequence is 17 residues long. Trimming removed 2 bases from V and 2 bases from J; junction bases left unmatched: 8. Germline V gene data show CDR1 as SGHVS and CDR2 as FNYEAQ. CDR3 nucleotides: TGTGCCAGCAGCTTATTGGGCAGACTAGCGGCCACAGATACGCAGTATTTT. Translated: CASSLLGRLAATDTQYF.

The rearrangement joins TRBV5-1 to TRBJ1-1; D is ambiguous. This CDR3 spans 11 amino acids. V was clipped by 4 bases and J by 2 bases, with 3 bases between them. Germline V lookup: CDR1 SGHRS, CDR2 YFSETQ. CDR3 amino acids: CASSLNTEAFF. The CDR3 DNA sequence: TGCGCCAGCAGCCTTAACACTGAAGCTTTCTTT.

The chain combines TRBV7-2 with TRBJ2-7; TRBD1 aligns across 7 bases. The CDR3 is 13 residues long. Trimming removed 5 bases from V and 4 bases from J; junction bases left unmatched: 5. CDR1 SGHTA and CDR2 FQGNSA come from the germline V gene. CDR3: CASSRQQGYEQYF. DNA for the CDR3: TGTGCCAGCAGCCGCCAACAGGGGTACGAGCAGTACTTC.

CDR3 coding DNA: TGTTCTAGCGGGAGTTACGAGCAGTACTTC. Its translation: CSSGSYEQYF. V and J are TRBV27 and TRBJ2-7; TRBD2 matches 10 bases. CDR3 size: 10 residues. Looked up from germline, CDR1 is MNHEY and CDR2 is SMNVEV (reference sequence).

This clone was counted between two and nine times. The chain has TRBV30 and TRBJ2-5; D ambiguous. Germline V gives CDR1 GTSNPN, CDR2 SVGIG (reference sequence). The CDR3 covers 13 residues. V lost 4 bases and J lost 4, with 13 bases in between. The CDR3 DNA reads TGTGCCTGGAAGAGAAGGCTAGTAGAGACCCAGTACTTC. This sequence encodes CAWKRRLVETQYF.

In this sample, this clone turned up a few times. This chain links TRBV11-1 with TRBJ2-7; 8 positions match TRBD2. Germline V gene data show CDR1 as SGHAT and CDR2 as FQDESV (reference sequence). Unmatched junction bases numbered 8, after V lost 1 base and J lost 3 bases. The CDR3 is 16 residues long. The CDR3 DNA reads TGTGCCAGCAGCTTAGGCCTAGCGGGCCGAAACTACGAGCAGTACTTC. Amino acid sequence: CASSLGLAGRNYEQYF.

J is TRBJ2-4 and V is TRBV28, with D tentatively TRBD1 or TRBD2 (5 bases each). The CDR3 loop spans 14 amino acids. V was shortened by 5 bases and J by 8 bases, with 16 bases between the two germline ends. Germline assignment: CDR1 MDHEN and CDR2 SYDVKM. CDR3 loop: CASSQSGAIHIQYF. The CDR3 DNA is TGTGCCAGCAGTCAATCCGGGGCAATCCACATTCAGTACTTC.

The V call is TRBV19, the J call TRBJ2-3, with a possible D match to TRBD2 (5 bases). V gave up 10 bases and J gave up 4 bases, with 18 bases separating them. In germline, CDR1 is LNHDA, CDR2 SQIVND (reference sequence). This CDR3 is built from 14 residues. As DNA, the CDR3 is TGTGCCACATCAAGGGCTAGCAAGGCAGATACGCAGTATTTT. Its translation: CATSRASKADTQYF.

The chain links TRBV7-9 to TRBJ2-7, with D unresolved. This CDR3 has 14 amino acids. CDR1 SEHNR and CDR2 FQNEAQ come from the germline V gene (reference sequence). With 1 base removed from V and 2 bases from J, the gap between germline ends came to 9 bases. Here the CDR3 reads CASSLVERTYEQYF. The CDR3 nucleotides are TGTGCCAGCAGCTTAGTCGAAAGAACCTACGAGCAGTACTTC. Using reference TRBV7-9 and TRBJ2-7 for the parts outside the CDR3, the full variable domain is DTGVSQNPRHKITKRGQNVTFRCDPISEHNRLYWYRQTLGQGPEFLTYFQNEAQLEKSRLLSDRFSAERPKGSFSTLEIQRTEQGDSAMYLCASSLVERTYEQYFGPGTRLTVT.

This clone was seen only a few times. This chain joins TRBV5-1 and TRBJ2-1; 7 bases agree with TRBD2. From germline, CDR1 is SGHRS and CDR2 YFSETQ. The CDR3 has 16 residues. J gave up 6 bases and V 0 bases, and 9 bases lay outside the gene matches. The CDR3 is CASSLVPAGSGNEQFF. CDR3 nucleotides: TGCGCCAGCAGCTTGGTTCCAGCGGGATCGGGCAATGAGCAGTTCTTC.

This clone has a handful of counts. Other DNA sequences of this sample code for an identical CDR3. The V and J genes are TRBV6-6 and TRBJ2-3; 13 positions match TRBD2. CDR1 and CDR2 from the germline V gene are MNHNY and SVGAGI (reference sequence). V shed 6 bases, J shed 1 base, and the junction held 4 bases outside the gene matches. The CDR3 covers 16 residues. CDR3 amino acids: CASSRGTSGGTDTQYF. CDR3 sequence (DNA): TGTGCCAGCAGCCGGGGGACTAGCGGGGGCACAGATACGCAGTATTTT.

This clone came up a few times. The chain carries TRBV9 and TRBJ1-5, with D uncertain. The CDR3 loop spans 14 amino acids. Trimming cost V 0 bases and J 5 bases, with 9 bases left between them. Looked up from germline, CDR1 is SGDLS and CDR2 is YYNGEE. For the CDR3, the DNA is TGTGCCAGCAGCGTAGGGTCTTCGTATCAGCCCCAGCATTTT. Amino acid sequence: CASSVGSSYQPQHF. Together with reference TRBV9 and TRBJ1-5, the CDR3 gives the full variable domain: DSGVTQTPKHLITATGQRVTLRCSPRSGDLSVYWYQQSLDQGLQFLIQYYNGEERAKGNILERFSAQQFPDLHSELNLSSLELGDSALYFCASSVGSSYQPQHFGDGTRLSIL.

This clone occurred a few times. The CDR3 reads CASSASGETQYF. CDR3 nucleotide sequence: TGTGCCAGCAGTGCCTCGGGAGAGACCCAGTACTTC. The chain uses TRBV6-1 and TRBJ2-5; D not certain. Germline CDR1 reads MNHNS; CDR2 reads SASEGT. The CDR3 sequence is 12 residues long. With 4 bases removed from V and 4 bases from J, the gap between germline ends came to 7 bases.

The chain is built from TRBV4-1 and TRBJ2-5; tentatively, D is TRBD1 or TRBD2 (5 bases each). The CDR3 is 14 residues long. Germline CDR1 and CDR2: MGHRA and YSYEKL. The ends were cut back, 0 bases at V and 6 bases at J, with 11 bases in the middle. In nucleotides, the CDR3 is TGCGCCAGCAGCCAAGATCAGGGAGCAAAGACCCAGTACTTC. The encoded protein is CASSQDQGAKTQYF.

The gene calls are TRBV5-1 and TRBJ1-3; D remains ambiguous. Deletions cut 0 bases from V and 0 bases from J, with 7 bases between. This CDR3 has 15 amino acids. Germline V gives CDR1 SGHRS, CDR2 YFSETQ. The CDR3 region has the DNA TGCGCCAGCAGCTTGGTTGGAGACTCTGGAAACACCATATATTTT. As protein: CASSLVGDSGNTIYF.

This clone was detected only once. J is TRBJ1-1 and V is TRBV27; 7 bases map to TRBD1. CDR3 length: 18 residues. The germline V gene has CDR1 MNHEY and CDR2 SMNVEV (reference sequence). V was clipped by 2 bases and J by 5 bases; unmatched bases: 17. In DNA, the CDR3 is TGTGCCAGCAGTTTACTACCAATCCCGACAGGGCCCGAGACTGAAGCTTTCTTT. It codes for CASSLLPIPTGPETEAFF.

There are a few counts of this clone. The V gene is TRBV4-3, the J gene TRBJ2-2; D might be TRBD1 or TRBD2, each matching 5 bases. From germline, CDR1 is LGHNA and CDR2 YSLEER. V gave up 3 bases and J gave up 0 bases, with 17 bases separating them. This CDR3 contains 18 residues. CDR3 region: CASSHPLRDPANTGELFF. DNA of the CDR3: TGCGCCAGCAGCCATCCCCTCCGGGACCCTGCGAACACCGGGGAGCTGTTTTTT.

This chain connects TRBV5-4 to TRBJ2-7; 9 bases match TRBD1. The CDR3 sequence is 15 residues long. CDR1 is SGHNT, CDR2 YYREEE, per germline (reference sequence). J lost 1 base, V lost 4 bases, and 6 bases had no gene match. The CDR3 here is CASSTGGAESYEQYF. The CDR3 DNA is TGTGCCAGCAGCACAGGGGGCGCCGAGTCCTACGAGCAGTACTTC.

The J gene is TRBJ2-3, the V gene TRBV4-3; no firm D call. V lost 0 bases to trimming and J lost 1 base, with 8 bases between them. The length of the CDR3 is 15 residues. The germline gives CDR1 LGHNA, CDR2 YSLEER. In DNA, the CDR3 is TGCGCCAGCAGCCAAGAAGGCCGGGGCACAGATACGCAGTATTTT. It codes for CASSQEGRGTDTQYF.

The chain links TRBV14 to TRBJ2-3; D not certain. The germline V and J ends were trimmed by 0 bases and 0 bases, with 10 bases remaining between them. Per germline, CDR1 SGHDN and CDR2 FVKESK. The CDR3 runs to 16 residues. DNA of the CDR3: TGTGCCAGCAGCCAAGAGGGCCAAACTAGCACAGATACGCAGTATTTT. Its translation: CASSQEGQTSTDTQYF.

This clone was detected only a few times. CDR3 loop: CASSSPRTQPYEQYF. CDR3 nucleotide sequence: TGTGCCAGCAGCTCACCTAGGACTCAGCCCTACGAGCAGTACTTC. V and J are TRBV7-9 and TRBJ2-7; tentative D call: TRBD2 (5 bases). This CDR3 has 15 residues. V lost 4 bases, J lost 2 bases, and 15 bases lay in between. Per the germline V gene, CDR1 is SEHNR and CDR2 is FQNEAQ (reference sequence).

There are a few counts of this clone. The V and J genes are TRBV14 and TRBJ1-1, with a tentative D call TRBD1 (5 bases). V was cut by 2 bases and J by 7 bases, with 8 bases left in between. The CDR3 has 12 residues. Germline loops: CDR1 SGHDN, CDR2 FVKESK. The CDR3 sequence is CASSQSGGEAFF. The CDR3 bases are TGTGCCAGCAGCCAATCGGGGGGTGAAGCTTTCTTT.

V and J are TRBV7-2 and TRBJ2-4; D possibly corresponds to TRBD2 (6 bases). There are 15 residues in the CDR3. V was clipped by 4 bases and J by 0 bases, with 10 bases between them. The germline V gene has CDR1 SGHTA and CDR2 FQGNSA. The CDR3 DNA follows: TGTGCCAGCAGCTCAGCGGGTTTAGCCAAAAACATTCAGTACTTC. This translates into CASSSAGLAKNIQYF.

The CDR3 loop is CASRMGRSVNIQYF. CDR3 DNA sequence: TGTGCCAGCCGGATGGGGCGTTCTGTAAACATTCAGTACTTC. This rearrangement joins TRBV28 to TRBJ2-4, with TRBD1 as a possible D gene (5 bases). V lost 8 bases and J 6 bases, leaving 17 bases between the germline ends. The length of the CDR3 is 14 residues. Germline assignment: CDR1 MDHEN and CDR2 SYDVKM. Filled out from reference TRBV28 and TRBJ2-4, the complete variable domain reads DVKVTQSSRYLVKRTGEKVFLECVQDMDHENMFWYRQDPGLGLRLIYFSYDVKMKEKGDIPEGYSVSREKKERFSLILESASTNQTSMYLCASRMGRSVNIQYFGAGTRLSVL.

The chain combines TRBV30 with TRBJ2-7, with 8 bases fitting TRBD1. V lost 1 base to trimming and J lost 6 bases; unmatched junction nucleotides: 5. There are 13 residues in the CDR3. The V gene's germline CDR1 is GTSNPN and CDR2 SVGIG (reference sequence). The CDR3 DNA follows: TGTGCCTGGAGTGCCCAGGGGGCCCCCGAGCAGTACTTC. Its translation is CAWSAQGAPEQYF.

This clone was recorded a few times. CDR3 region: CSVWSSRRGGEQFF. As DNA, the CDR3 is TGCAGCGTTTGGAGTAGCAGGAGAGGGGGTGAGCAGTTCTTC. The chain couples TRBV29-1 to TRBJ2-1, with D perhaps TRBD1 (6 bases). The CDR3 is made up of 14 amino acids. Trimming left V 5 bases short and J 9 bases short, with 20 bases between. CDR1 and CDR2 from the germline V gene are SQVTM and ANQGSEA.

The chain employs TRBV4-3 and TRBJ2-1; 10 nucleotides line up with TRBD2. CDR3 size: 17 residues. J was trimmed by 3 bases and V by 3 bases; bases with no gene match: 8. Germline V lookup: CDR1 LGHNA, CDR2 YSLEER. Here the CDR3 reads CASSQGIAGGLYNEQFF. The CDR3, as DNA: TGCGCCAGCAGCCAGGGAATAGCGGGAGGCCTCTACAATGAGCAGTTCTTC.